This T cell receptor (beta chain) was retrieved from a study of T cells after yellow fever vaccination. Study background: Each low-cell-number fraction was prepared by means of SMART-Seq v4 Ultra Low Input. Study results and limitations: Reappearance after the booster was observed for most primary-vaccination clones (roughly 96% CD4, about 91% CD8). Abundant clonotypes from the bulk population could get into FACS-sorted repertoires as contaminants.

As regards this clonotype: Its antigen is undetermined.

Germline assignment: CDR1 DFQATT and CDR2 SNEGSKA (reference sequence). This CDR3 has 12 residues. The V and J ends lost 6 bases and 4 bases respectively, with 12 bases between them. Production of TCR cDNA was by 5'RACE template switching, which also added a universal primer site and UMIs. TCRdb used MiXCR to reprocess the 5' RACE reads, holding one entry per CDR3 protein. The sample carries 250,000 to 400,000 distinct CDR3 sequences, approximately 4.3% recorded once. The sequenced sample was PBMCs, obtained 15 days after the yellow fever booster vaccination. This sequence was found in a man aged 18 to 35 who received the YFV17D yellow fever vaccine. The chain links TRBV20-1 to TRBJ1-2; D not resolved. Here the CDR3 DNA reads TGCAGTGCGTACGATGACCTCTATGGCTACACCTTC. Its protein product is CSAYDDLYGYTF.